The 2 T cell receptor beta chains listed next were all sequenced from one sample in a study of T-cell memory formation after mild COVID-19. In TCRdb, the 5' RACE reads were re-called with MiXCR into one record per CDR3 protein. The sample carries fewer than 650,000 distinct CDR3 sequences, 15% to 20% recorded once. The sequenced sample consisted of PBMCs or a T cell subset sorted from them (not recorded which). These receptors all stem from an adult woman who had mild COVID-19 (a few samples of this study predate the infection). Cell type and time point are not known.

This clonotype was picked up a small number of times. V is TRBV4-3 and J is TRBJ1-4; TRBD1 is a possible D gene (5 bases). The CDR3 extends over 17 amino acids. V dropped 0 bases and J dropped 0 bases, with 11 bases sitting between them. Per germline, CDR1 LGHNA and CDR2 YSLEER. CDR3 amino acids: CASSQDPRGATNEKLFF. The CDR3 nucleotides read TGCGCCAGCAGCCAAGATCCAAGGGGTGCAACTAATGAAAAACTGTTTTTT.

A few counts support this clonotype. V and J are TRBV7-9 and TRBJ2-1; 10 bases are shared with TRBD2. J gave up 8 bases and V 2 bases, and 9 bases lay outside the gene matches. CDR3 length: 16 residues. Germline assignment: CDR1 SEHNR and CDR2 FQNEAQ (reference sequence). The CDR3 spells CASSLKKASGSDEQFF. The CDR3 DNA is TGTGCCAGCAGCTTAAAGAAGGCTAGCGGGAGTGATGAGCAGTTCTTC.